This T cell receptor beta chain was captured in a study of CD8 T cells in ankylosing spondylitis (dated by TCRdb to between 2016 and 2019). For the wider study: T cell receptor beta repertoires were profiled in healthy donors and ankylosing spondylitis patients so that disease-linked TCR variants could be found. In total, the full study cohort was made up of 110 or so healthy donors and 25 or so ankylosing spondylitis patients. Peripheral blood samples were taken, and synovial fluid was additionally collected from ankylosing spondylitis patients. Overall study results and their limits: The disease-linked clones were reported as significantly enriched in matched synovial fluid samples from ankylosing spondylitis patients. Blood from ankylosing spondylitis patients appeared to be characterized by a TCR beta motif made up of seven or eight highly homologous amino acid variants. Some TCR beta motif variants had previously been reported in synovial fluid and blood of reactive arthritis patients, which suggested common disease-initiation mechanisms. In peripheral blood, the disease-linked clones were found at relatively low frequencies and had a CD8+ phenotype.

After removal of 0 bases from V and 5 bases from J, the junction retains 4 bases not matched to a gene. There are 15 amino acids in the CDR3, from cysteine to phenylalanine inclusive. Just CDR3 DNA is preserved here, 45 bases in frame from base 1. The germline V gene encodes CDR1 DFQATT and CDR2 SNEGSKA (reference sequence). This clonotype was recorded a few times. Its target antigen remains unknown. Base qualities are not recorded, but no much larger clone differs from it by a single base. Sequenced using an Illumina HiSeq 2500. TCR beta libraries were prepared by quantitative 5'-RACE with molecular barcodes. Per the source publication's procedure: To identify disease-linked TCR variants, a new computational method was used, one built on a probabilistic model of VDJ rearrangement. The raw public reads went through TCRdb reprocessing: fastp at Q25, MiXCR clone calling, in-frame beta chains kept. CDR3 protein sequences are deduplicated, and each keeps its most common genes and DNA. These V and J calls are TCRdb output, not the study's own analysis. This sample has some 840,000 distinct CDR3 sequences in its table, and about 12% of those were observed once. In total, the top ten clones hold approximately 0.46% of the sample.

The sequencing input was blood, either unsorted or a sorted T cell fraction (not recorded which). The rearrangement combines TRBV20-1 with TRBJ2-3; TRBD2 agrees with 11 junctional bases. The sequence was collected from a male donor with ankylosing spondylitis. The CDR3 region has the sequence CSARDSGGAGDTQYF. The nucleotide sequence reads TGCAGTGCTAGAGATAGCGGGGGGGCGGGAGATACGCAGTATTTT.